These 8 T cell receptor beta chains originate from one sample sequenced in a study of shared clonotypes between healthy human individuals. Assay: immunoSEQ multiplex PCR; the TCRdb copy retains only in-frame clones and omits some. The sample carries more than 2,000,000 clones, about 92% recorded once. Sequenced: naive CD4+ T cells from PBMCs. The sample's subset: CD45RA+ positively selected. Receptor source: a man aged 18 to 30 in good health. Some clones in this sample may be carry-over from other donors' samples.

The DNA for the CDR3 is TGTGCCACCAGCGGCAGAGTAAGCGGGATGACAGATACGCAGTATTTT. Protein product: CATSGRVSGMTDTQYF. This chain connects TRBV15 to TRBJ2-3, with TRBD2 matching 7 bases. V shed 5 bases, J shed 3 bases, and the junction held 11 bases outside the gene matches. Germline loops: CDR1 LNHNV, CDR2 YYDKDF (reference sequence). The CDR3 spans 16 residues.

V gene TRBV10-3 combines with J gene TRBJ2-1; 12 bases line up with TRBD2. With 10 bases clipped from V and 1 base from J, the junction kept 2 bases outside the gene matches. Germline CDR1 ENHRY, CDR2 SYGVKD. The CDR3 totals 14 residues. This CDR3 reads CASGLAGSYNEQFF. CDR3 sequence (DNA): TGTGCCAGCGGACTAGCGGGATCCTACAATGAGCAGTTCTTC.

This chain uses TRBV7-9 with TRBJ2-3; the D gene could be TRBD1 or TRBD2 (6 bases each). CDR1 SEHNR and CDR2 FQNEAQ come from the germline V gene (reference sequence). Trimming cost V 5 bases and J 6 bases, with 18 bases left between them. The CDR3 loop spans 15 amino acids. The CDR3 loop reads CASSPEGGPRDTQYF. The CDR3 coding sequence is TGTGCCAGCAGCCCCGAGGGGGGACCAAGGGATACGCAGTATTTT.

This chain connects TRBV5-4 to TRBJ2-3; 8 bases map to TRBD2. V lost 3 bases, J lost 5 bases, and 8 bases stayed unmatched. Per germline, CDR1 SGHNT and CDR2 YYREEE (reference sequence). CDR3 size: 15 residues. DNA of the CDR3: TGTGCCAGCAGCTCGGGGGGGTACCGCGGAGATACGCAGTATTTT. It translates to CASSSGGYRGDTQYF. Supplemented by reference TRBV5-4 and TRBJ2-3, the full variable domain reads ETGVTQSPTHLIKTRGQQVTLRCSSQSGHNTVSWYQQALGQGPQFIFQYYREEENGRGNFPPRFSGLQFPNYSSELNVNALELDDSALYLCASSSGGYRGDTQYFGPGTRLTVL.

The V call is TRBV5-4, the J call TRBJ2-3; D is ambiguous. The CDR3 runs 13 residues. Germline lookup yields CDR1 SGHNT and CDR2 YYREEE (reference sequence). Trimming took 4 bases from V and 4 from J, leaving 10 bases between them. The CDR3 DNA reads TGTGCCAGCAGCCTCTCCGCGGCAGATACGCAGTATTTT. It encodes CASSLSAADTQYF.

V and J are TRBV29-1 and TRBJ1-1, with 8 bases identical to TRBD1. The J segment lost 5 bases and the V segment lost 6 bases, leaving 11 bases of the junction unmatched. The germline V gene has CDR1 SQVTM and CDR2 ANQGSEA. This CDR3 contains 14 residues. This CDR3 reads CSVTFQGAWTEAFF. DNA of the CDR3: TGCAGCGTGACCTTTCAGGGGGCCTGGACTGAAGCTTTCTTT.

The chain combines TRBV29-1 with TRBJ1-1, with TRBD1 matching over 11 bases. Germline loops: CDR1 SQVTM, CDR2 ANQGSEA. V was pared by 8 bases and J by 4 bases, with 6 bases of the junction left unmatched. CDR3 length: 13 residues. CDR3 region: CSTRTGGITEAFF. CDR3 in DNA: TGCAGCACCCGGACAGGGGGCATCACTGAAGCTTTCTTT.

The chain uses TRBV28 and TRBJ2-1; 12 positions agree with TRBD2. With 4 bases clipped from V and 3 bases from J, the junction kept 4 bases outside the gene matches. The CDR3 consists of 16 residues. CDR1 is MDHEN and CDR2 is SYDVKM in the germline V gene. The CDR3 loop reads CASSSSSGRGYNEQFF. The CDR3 nucleotides read TGTGCCAGCAGTTCCTCTAGCGGGAGGGGCTACAATGAGCAGTTCTTC.